The rows below give T cell receptor beta chains drawn from one sample of a study of cytomegalovirus exposure and HLA in healthy donors. The method was immunoSEQ multiplex PCR; TCRdb's version includes in-frame clones alone and lacks a portion of them. The repertoire holds 95,000 to 150,000 clones, around 66% seen once, with about 8.3% in the top ten. The sequenced sample consisted of PBMCs. The receptors here all came from a woman in her thirties or forties in good health and CMV-seropositive. Both conserved end residues are part of each CDR3. Each record gives: CDR3 length, clone size, D gene, V gene, J gene, CDR3 DNA, CDR3 protein. D genes are given only for firm matches. The size entry is marked missing in some rows and otherwise reads once, few, many or a size class.

13	.	.	TRBV6-5	TRBJ1-1	TGTGCCAGTAGTCAGGGTCTGGGCACTGAAGCTTTCTTT	CASSQGLGTEAFF
14	once	TRBD2	TRBV11-2	TRBJ2-5	TGTGCCAGCACCGGACTAGCGGGGGGAAAGACCCAGTACTTC	CASTGLAGGKTQYF
16	.	TRBD1	TRBV5-1	TRBJ1-4	TGCGCCAGCAGCTGGACAGGGGGCACAACTAATGAAAAACTGTTTTTT	CASSWTGGTTNEKLFF
17	few	TRBD2	TRBV7-6	TRBJ2-1	TGTGCCAGCAGCACCACCCTTAGCGGGGGGGCAAAGGATGAGCAGTTCTTC	CASSTTLSGGAKDEQFF
16	.	TRBD1	TRBV5-1	TRBJ1-1	TGCGCCAGCAGCTTGGAGGGACAGGGGGCGGGCACTGAAGCTTTCTTT	CASSLEGQGAGTEAFF
15	.	.	TRBV5-1	TRBJ1-1	TGCGCCAGCAGCGGGGGGGGGAGGCTGAACACTGAAGCTTTCTTT	CASSGGGRLNTEAFF
14	.	.	TRBV21-1	TRBJ2-1	TGTGCCAGCAGCGCTAGCGGGAGGTGTCATGAGCAGTTCTTC	CASSASGRCHEQFF
16	.	.	TRBV5-4	TRBJ2-1	TGTGCCAGCAGCTTCGCGGGTAGTCCGGCTTACGATGAGCAGTTCTTC	CASSFAGSPAYDEQFF
15	.	TRBD1	TRBV5-1	TRBJ2-1	TGCGCCAGCAGCTCGCCGGACAGGGTATTTTATGAGCAGTTCTTC	CASSSPDRVFYEQFF
13	.	.	TRBV7-9	TRBJ1-5	TGTGCCAGCAGCTTTGAGGGATACCAGCCCCAGCATTTT	CASSFEGYQPQHF
11	.	.	TRBV7-9	TRBJ1-1	TGTGCCAGCAGTGGTGGGGGGAGCGCTTTCTTT	CASSGGGSAFF
16	.	.	TRBV7-8	TRBJ2-7	TGTGCCAGCAGCTTAGCCCCACGACAGGTGGGCTACGAGCAGTACTTC	CASSLAPRQVGYEQYF
11	.	TRBD1	TRBV10-2	TRBJ2-7	TGCGCCATCGACAGGGGTGGCGAGCAGTACTTC	CAIDRGGEQYF
16	few	.	TRBV30	TRBJ1-3	TGTGCCTGGAGTAGGGAGGGGGGAGGCTCTGGAAACACCATATATTTT	CAWSREGGGSGNTIYF
14	.	TRBD1	TRBV5-8	TRBJ1-3	TGTGCCAGCAGCCGGACAGGGTTTGGAAACACCATATATTTT	CASSRTGFGNTIYF
15	.	.	TRBV12-5	TRBJ2-1	TGTGCTAGTGGTTTGGGGCTAGTGTCCTACAATGAGCAGTTCTTC	CASGLGLVSYNEQFF
12	few	.	TRBV7-9	TRBJ1-2	TGTGCCAGCGGAGAGAATAACTATGGCTACACCTTC	CASGENNYGYTF
12	.	TRBD1	TRBV5-6	TRBJ1-1	TGTGCCAGCAGCTGGGGACAGGGTGAAGCTTTCTTT	CASSWGQGEAFF
15	.	TRBD1	TRBV4-1	TRBJ1-2	TGCGCCAGCAGCCAAGATTCGGGACAGGGTTATCGCGACACCTTC	CASSQDSGQGYRDTF
13	.	TRBD1	TRBV28	TRBJ1-1	TGTGCCAGCACCAGAACAGGGGCTACTGAAGCTTTCTTT	CASTRTGATEAFF
14	.	.	TRBV6-5	TRBJ2-7	TGTGCCAGCAGTTACTCGTTAGGAGAATACGAGCAGTACTTC	CASSYSLGEYEQYF
13	.	TRBD1	TRBV19	TRBJ1-5	TGTGCCAGCGGTCAAGGGGGCGATCGGCCCCAGCATTTT	CASGQGGDRPQHF
14	.	TRBD1	TRBV14	TRBJ1-1	TGTGCCAGCAGCCCCTGGGACAGCCAGACTGAAGCTTTCTTT	CASSPWDSQTEAFF
13	few	.	TRBV7-9	TRBJ1-1	TGTGCCAGCAGCTTATCCAGGAACACTGAAGCTTTCTTT	CASSLSRNTEAFF
14	.	TRBD1	TRBV4-2	TRBJ2-7	TGTGCCAGCAGCCAAGTGGGACAGGGCTACGAGCAGTACTTC	CASSQVGQGYEQYF
11	.	.	TRBV20-1	TRBJ2-7	TGCAGTGCTAGGTCGTTGTACGAGCAGTACTTC	CSARSLYEQYF
11	.	.	TRBV6-1	TRBJ1-6	TGTGCCAGCAGTGAATCTGGAGCCCTCCACTTT	CASSESGALHF
13	few	.	TRBV12-5	TRBJ1-1	TGTGCTAGTGGTTTGGGACCGGGCACTGAAGCTTTCTTT	CASGLGPGTEAFF
18	.	TRBD2	TRBV27	TRBJ2-1	TGTGCCAGCAGTTTTTCTCCGCCGGGGCTAGCGGGATACAATGAGCAGTTCTTC	CASSFSPPGLAGYNEQFF
15	.	.	TRBV5-4	TRBJ1-5	TGTGCCAGCAGCTTGGGGGGGGATCGCAATCAGCCCCAGCATTTT	CASSLGGDRNQPQHF
14	once	.	TRBV6-5	TRBJ2-2	TGTGCCAGCAGTTACCTCGGGGTTGTCGGGGAGCTGTTTTTT	CASSYLGVVGELFF
14	.	.	TRBV6-1	TRBJ1-4	TGTGCCAGCAGGGAAAGGACACAGAATGAAAAACTGTTTTTT	CASRERTQNEKLFF
14	.	.	TRBV4-1	TRBJ1-6	TGCGCCAGCAGCTACCGGGACATCGAATGCACCCTCCACTTT	CASSYRDIECTLHF
11	.	TRBD2	TRBV20-1	TRBJ2-1	TGCAGTGCTCAGCACGGGAGGGAGCAGTTCTTC	CSAQHGREQFF
15	.	.	TRBV27	TRBJ1-1	TGTGCCAGCAGTTTTGGGGGCCTGGGTGGGACTGAAGCTTTCTTT	CASSFGGLGGTEAFF
16	.	.	TRBV5-4	TRBJ1-4	TGTGCCAGCAGCTTGGGAGCCGGTTCAACTAATGAAAAACTGTTTTTT	CASSLGAGSTNEKLFF
17	.	.	TRBV5-4	TRBJ2-6	TGTGCCAGCAGCTTGGGGTGGGGCGGCGCTGGGGCCAACGTCCTGACTTTC	CASSLGWGGAGANVLTF
14	.	.	TRBV5-4	TRBJ1-5	TGTGCCAGCAGCTTAGGGGGAAGCAATCAGCCCCAGCATTTT	CASSLGGSNQPQHF
15	.	.	TRBV5-6	TRBJ1-4	TGTGCCAGCAGCTTGGATGGGAGTTGGAATGAAAAACTGTTTTTT	CASSLDGSWNEKLFF
15	.	TRBD2	TRBV6-5	TRBJ2-7	TGTGCCAGCAGTTACTCGAGCGGGGGCCTATACGAGCAGTACTTC	CASSYSSGGLYEQYF
16	.	.	TRBV5-4	TRBJ1-1	TGTGCCAGCAGCTTTATGCGACTAGCCTCGAACACTGAAGCTTTCTTT	CASSFMRLASNTEAFF
10	few	.	TRBV7-9	TRBJ1-1	TGTGCCAGCAGCCCGAGGAGGGCTTTCTTT	CASSPRRAFF
12	.	.	TRBV10-3	TRBJ2-1	TGTGCCATCAGCCTAGGTGACAATGAGCAGTTCTTC	CAISLGDNEQFF
13	.	TRBD1	TRBV10-2	TRBJ1-2	TGCGCCAGCAACTTCGGGACAGGGCGTGGCTACACCTTC	CASNFGTGRGYTF
14	.	TRBD1	TRBV2	TRBJ2-7	TGTGCCAGCAGCGAAGACAGGGGGCTTTACGAGCAGTACTTC	CASSEDRGLYEQYF
12	.	TRBD1	TRBV6-5	TRBJ2-7	TGTGCCAGCGGGACAGGGGTCTACGAGCAGTACTTC	CASGTGVYEQYF
16	once	.	TRBV30	TRBJ2-7	TGTGCCTGGAGCTCCCTTTCGGGCTCCTTAACGGGAGAGCAGTACTTC	CAWSSLSGSLTGEQYF
15	.	.	TRBV7-9	TRBJ2-5	TGTGCCCTAGGGGACTCTTTCGACGGCCAAGAGACCCAGTACTTC	CALGDSFDGQETQYF
16	.	TRBD2	TRBV5-1	TRBJ2-3	TGCGCCAGCAGCTTGGTGGCTAGCGGGGGGCGGGATACGCAGTATTTT	CASSLVASGGRDTQYF
16	.	TRBD1	TRBV14	TRBJ1-4	TGTGCCAGCAGCCAAGATCAGGCTGGGACAGGGTTTAAACTGTTTTTT	CASSQDQAGTGFKLFF
14	.	.	TRBV5-6	TRBJ1-4	TGTGCCAGCAGCTTGGCCCAGAAAAATGAAAAACTGTTTTTT	CASSLAQKNEKLFF
15	.	.	TRBV6-5	TRBJ1-2	TGTGCCAGCAGTTACAAGGAGGGGCACGACTATGGCTACACCTTC	CASSYKEGHDYGYTF